The sequence of this T cell receptor (beta chain) was determined in a study of blood T cell repertoires in COVID-19. Background on the study: The samples span acute and convalescent COVID-19 from the United States, Italy and Spain.

Original methodology: Reference gene primer amplification in the assay estimated nucleated cell counts. Clones were read by immunoSEQ multiplex PCR, and TCRdb kept only the in-frame ones, dropping some. D and trimming were read from the DNA, whereas the V and J calls and clone size are those reported in that table. Of about 150,000 clones listed, more than 70% are singletons. CDR1 SGDLS and CDR2 YYNGEE come from the germline V gene. The CDR3 has 15 amino acids. Trimming cost V 0 bases and J 7 bases; bases outside gene matches: 9. This clone was observed a handful of times. The receptor's source is a woman aged 50 to 60 with acute or convalescent COVID-19. The chain recombines TRBV9 with TRBJ1-2; 7 nucleotides match TRBD1. The sequenced sample was peripheral blood. CDR3 protein: CASSVEPETGSGYTF. In DNA, the CDR3 is TGTGCCAGCAGCGTAGAACCTGAGACAGGGAGTGGCTACACCTTC.